This T cell receptor beta chain was sequenced during a study of T cell repertoires in ileal Crohn's disease. TCRdb's copy holds only in-frame clones and misses some; the assay was immunoSEQ multiplex PCR. The repertoire holds some 30,000 clones, with about four fifths as singletons. The germline gives CDR1 MNHNS, CDR2 SASEGT. V gave up 6 bases and J gave up 2 bases; unmatched junction bases: 7. The CDR3 spans 15 residues. The chain employs TRBV6-1 and TRBJ1-5; 7 bases align to TRBD1. The sequencing sample was made of ileal tissue. This clonotype was sampled from an adult with Crohn's disease. The CDR3 bases are TGTGCCAGCAGACTCGACAGGGTAGGCAATCAGCCCCAGCATTTT. Protein product: CASRLDRVGNQPQHF.